This T cell receptor (beta chain) originates from a study of early T cells in non-severe SARS-CoV-2 infection. As for the study in general: Sequencing targeted bulk RNA from unsorted whole blood, leaving chains unpaired. Study-wide results and limits: Matching against VDJdb likely underestimated virus-specific expansions, favoring anti-spike CD8.

Individual cDNA molecules each received unique molecular identifiers attached to them. TCRdb reprocessed the 5' RACE reads via MiXCR and lists one record per CDR3 protein. The sample yields roughly 99,000 distinct CDR3 sequences, roughly 11% seen once. Germline-derived CDR1 and CDR2 are SGHVS and FNYEAQ. This CDR3 has 16 residues. With regard to this clonotype: Its antigen remains unidentified. Its ends do not fully match the called genes, so a read error is possible.

The genes are TRBV7-6 and TRBJ2-3; the match to TRBD2 covers 13 bases. The sequence came from an adult who was a healthcare worker with PCR-confirmed SARS-CoV-2 infection or an uninfected control (not recorded which). The sample comprised whole blood. The CDR3 bases are TGTGCCAGCAGCCATAGGACTAGCGGGAGCAGAGATACGCAGTATTTT. Translated, it gives CASSHRTSGSRDTQYF.